This is a list of T cell receptor beta chains from one sample in a study of human T cells and chemical hapten exposure. Each CDR3 protein gets one entry after TCRdb re-called the RACE reads with MiXCR. The sample includes some 400,000 distinct CDR3 sequences, around 4.8% of them seen just once. The input for sequencing was whole blood, taken in connection with sensitization to the hapten diphenylcyclopropenone (DPC). Receptor source: a woman aged 50 to 60 with alopecia areata. Some clones in this sample may be carry-over from other donors' samples. Both conserved end residues are part of each CDR3. D genes are given only for firm matches. The size of a clone is reported for some rows only, either as once, few or many, or as a class for expanded clones.

j_gene | v_gene | abundance | d_gene | CDR3aa | CDR3nt
TRBJ1-1 | TRBV12-3/TRBV12-4 | - | TRBD1 | CASSETGGETEAFF | TGTGCCAGCAGTGAGACAGGGGGCGAGACTGAAGCTTTCTTT
TRBJ2-7 | TRBV20-1 | many | - | CSASPQTSFHYEQYF | TGCAGTGCTAGCCCCCAGACTAGTTTTCATTACGAGCAGTACTTC
TRBJ1-5 | TRBV7-2 | few | TRBD1 | CASSSRTGTPCNQPQHF | TGTGCCAGCAGTTCTAGGACAGGGACCCCATGCAATCAGCCCCAGCATTTT
TRBJ1-5 | TRBV21-1 | many | - | CASRGSRLRGYGNQPQHF | TGTGCCAGCAGGGGAAGCCGGTTAAGGGGGTATGGCAATCAGCCCCAGCATTTT
TRBJ1-5 | TRBV3-1 | few | - | CASSQGVELNQPQHF | TGTGCCAGCAGCCAAGGTGTAGAGCTTAATCAGCCCCAGCATTTT
TRBJ2-3 | TRBV2 | many | - | CAIPGSPGDTQYF | TGTGCCATCCCGGGAAGCCCCGGGGATACGCAGTATTTT
TRBJ1-1 | TRBV29-1 | few | - | CSVNPNSGAGMNTEAFF | TGCAGCGTTAACCCCAACAGCGGGGCCGGGATGAACACTGAAGCTTTCTTT
TRBJ2-7 | TRBV12-3/TRBV12-4 | many | - | CASSFSQGGEQYF | TGTGCCAGCAGTTTCTCTCAGGGAGGTGAGCAGTACTTC
TRBJ2-7 | TRBV20-1 | few | - | CSARSHDSYEQYF | TGCAGTGCTCGCTCCCACGACTCCTACGAGCAGTACTTC
TRBJ2-5 | TRBV6-2/TRBV6-3 | - | - | CASSYSEGGDQYF | TGTGCCAGCAGTTACTCCGAGGGGGGCGACCAGTACTTC
TRBJ1-6 | TRBV28 | many | - | CASSLLGYNSPLHF | TGTGCCAGCAGTTTATTAGGGTATAATTCACCCCTCCACTTT
TRBJ1-4 | TRBV7-9 | - | TRBD1 | CASIHRGTNEKLFF | TGTGCCAGCATCCACAGGGGTACTAATGAAAAACTGTTTTTT
TRBJ1-5 | TRBV10-3 | - | - | CAISESVAGNQPQHF | TGTGCCATCAGTGAGTCGGTGGCCGGCAATCAGCCCCAGCATTTT
TRBJ2-1 | TRBV4-3 | few | TRBD2 | CASSQDNLAGAADEQFF | TGCGCCAGCAGCCAAGACAACCTAGCGGGGGCAGCGGATGAGCAGTTCTTC
TRBJ1-5 | TRBV10-3 | many | - | CAIRGGIPNQPQHF | TGTGCCATCAGGGGCGGGATCCCTAATCAGCCCCAGCATTTT
TRBJ2-5 | TRBV5-1 | few | TRBD1 | CASSWDLDRVQETQYF | TGCGCCAGCAGCTGGGACCTTGACAGGGTACAAGAGACCCAGTACTTC
TRBJ2-3 | TRBV5-1 | many | - | CASSLTPSTDTQYF | TGCGCCAGCAGCCTCACTCCTAGCACAGATACGCAGTATTTT
TRBJ2-4 | TRBV6-5 | many | TRBD2 | CASSSLTSGQKNIQYF | TGTGCCAGCAGTTCCCTGACTAGCGGCCAGAAAAACATTCAGTACTTC
TRBJ2-1 | TRBV20-1 | few | - | CSASEPGLGYNEQFF | TGCAGTGCTAGCGAACCGGGACTGGGCTACAATGAGCAGTTCTTC
TRBJ1-5 | TRBV29-1 | few | - | CSVTGNPNQPQHF | TGCAGCGTCACCGGGAACCCAAATCAGCCCCAGCATTTT
TRBJ1-5 | TRBV27 | - | TRBD1 | CASSPISTGILPQPQHF | TGTGCCAGCAGTCCAATCTCGACAGGGATTCTCCCCCAGCCCCAGCATTTT
TRBJ2-7 | TRBV27 | many | - | CASSTYVGRTYEQYF | TGTGCCAGCAGCACTTATGTGGGCAGGACCTACGAGCAGTACTTC
TRBJ1-6 | TRBV29-1 | few | TRBD1 | CSARQGANSPLHF | TGCAGCGCCAGACAGGGGGCAAATTCACCCCTCCACTTT
TRBJ2-1 | TRBV28 | many | - | CASSLFRGTPGNEQFF | TGTGCCAGCAGTTTATTTCGGGGAACTCCTGGGAATGAGCAGTTCTTC
TRBJ1-3 | TRBV6-5 | many | - | CASSYGRLSGNTIYF | TGTGCCAGCAGTTACGGGCGGCTCTCTGGAAACACCATATATTTT
TRBJ2-7 | TRBV28 | few | TRBD2 | CASKPSGSLGEEQYF | TGTGCCAGCAAGCCTAGCGGGAGTCTCGGGGAGGAGCAGTACTTC
TRBJ2-4 | TRBV7-9 | few | TRBD1 | CASTRTQGNIQYF | TGTGCCAGCACCCGGACACAGGGGAACATTCAGTACTTC
TRBJ1-5 | TRBV27 | many | - | CASSYIGGQPQHF | TGTGCCAGCAGTTATATCGGGGGTCAGCCCCAGCATTTT
TRBJ2-3 | TRBV7-9 | many | TRBD1 | CASSPTGTDTQYF | TGTGCCAGCAGCCCGACAGGGACAGATACGCAGTATTTT
TRBJ2-1 | TRBV7-2 | few | - | CASRNWGTSYNEQFF | TGTGCCAGCAGGAATTGGGGGACCTCCTACAATGAGCAGTTCTTC
TRBJ2-2 | TRBV12-3/TRBV12-4 | many | TRBD1 | CASSGQGNTGELFF | TGTGCCAGCAGTGGACAGGGGAACACCGGGGAGCTGTTTTTT
TRBJ1-2 | TRBV6-5 | many | - | CASSYGRGSYGYTF | TGTGCCAGCAGTTACGGTCGGGGAAGCTATGGCTACACCTTC
TRBJ1-1 | TRBV6-1 | few | - | CASSEGGPEAFF | TGTGCCAGCAGTGAAGGAGGACCTGAAGCTTTCTTT
TRBJ2-3 | TRBV7-2 | many | - | CASTPIRGADTQYF | TGTGCCAGCACCCCGATTCGGGGCGCGGATACGCAGTATTTT
TRBJ1-5 | TRBV20-1 | many | - | CSARDRRLNQPQHF | TGCAGTGCTAGAGATAGGCGCCTCAATCAGCCCCAGCATTTT
TRBJ2-4 | TRBV5-1 | few | - | CASSLGDPPGGKNIQYF | TGCGCCAGCAGCTTGGGGGACCCACCTGGGGGCAAAAACATTCAGTACTTC
TRBJ2-5 | TRBV7-2 | few | - | CASSSRINEETQYF | TGTGCCAGCAGCTCCAGGATTAACGAAGAGACCCAGTACTTC
TRBJ1-2 | TRBV20-1 | - | TRBD1 | CSAGSGTDGYTF | TGCAGTGCTGGATCCGGGACAGATGGCTACACCTTC